These 11 T cell receptor beta chains originate from one sample sequenced in a study of molecular identifiers for immune sequencing clone quantification listed by TCRdb under 2018. Libraries were built with PCR. The run used an Illumina HiSeq 4000. In-frame beta chains were kept once TCRdb had trimmed the public reads at Q25 with fastp and called clones with MiXCR. Here each entry gathers all rows of one CDR3 protein and keeps the most common genes and DNA. The sample table shows 100,000 or so distinct CDR3 sequences, and 21% are seen once. Jointly, the top ten make up about 0.95% of the sample. The material sequenced was naive CD8+ T cells from blood, with Jurkat cell RNA spiked in. Sample cell subset or site, as interpreted from the label and publication: FACS-sorted CD8+CD4-CCR7+CD45RA+ naive T cells. These receptors were collected from a human donor in good health. Some libraries in this study had Jurkat cell RNA spiked in.

The chain recombines TRBV4-3 with TRBJ2-2; a weak D match, TRBD1 (6 bases). This CDR3 region has 16 residues. Deletions cut 2 bases from V and 3 bases from J, with 13 bases between. Per the germline V gene, CDR1 is LGHNA and CDR2 is YSLEER. CDR3 coding DNA: TGCGCCAGCAGCCAAAACCGGGACATCTACACCGGGGAGCTGTTTTTT. This encodes CASSQNRDIYTGELFF.

This clonotype was detected ten times or more. This chain connects TRBV4-3 to TRBJ1-3, with 7 bases lining up with TRBD1. The germline V gene has CDR1 LGHNA and CDR2 YSLEER. The J segment lost 0 bases and the V segment lost 0 bases, leaving 11 bases of the junction unmatched. The CDR3 consists of 19 residues. The CDR3 DNA is TGCGCCAGCAGCCAAGATCGGGGGACAGTCCGCAACTCTGGAAACACCATATATTTT. It translates to CASSQDRGTVRNSGNTIYF.

Comments on this clonotype: A read error may be the cause here, since a much bigger clone is one base away. The conserved phenylalanine or tryptophan is not found at the CDR3 terminus, so this likely reflects a read error. The V call is TRBV29-1, the J call TRBJ1-1, with D maybe TRBD1 (5 bases). The CDR3 has 12 amino acids. Germline V CDR1 and CDR2: SQVTM, ANQGSEA. V was pared by 1 base and J by 7 bases, with 10 bases between. Here the CDR3 reads CSVEGTSGEAFS. Here the CDR3 DNA reads TGCAGCGTTGAAGGGACATCCGGTGAAGCTTTCTCT.

Concerning this clonotype itself: This clone may be a read error of a much larger clone one base away. The chain employs TRBV7-9 and TRBJ2-1; 8 bases fit TRBD1. CDR3 size: 15 residues. Germline trimming cut 4 bases from V and 8 bases from J; bases unmatched to any gene: 10. Germline CDR1 reads SEHNR; CDR2 reads FQNEAQ (reference sequence). This chain's CDR3 is CASSSRQGWSDEQFF. DNA for the CDR3: TGTGCCAGCAGCTCAAGACAGGGGTGGAGCGATGAGCAGTTCTTC.

This sequence joins TRBV27 and TRBJ2-1; 8 bases align to TRBD2. Unmatched junction bases numbered 11, after V lost 5 bases and J lost 5 bases. Germline values: CDR1 MNHEY, CDR2 SMNVEV (reference sequence). CDR3 length: 16 amino acids. The CDR3 is CASSARTGLVNNEQFF. Written as DNA, the CDR3 is TGTGCCAGCAGTGCTCGCACGGGACTAGTCAACAATGAGCAGTTCTTC.

This clonotype was detected many times. J is TRBJ2-5 and V is TRBV12-3 or TRBV12-4; 9 positions agree with TRBD2. The CDR3 consists of 16 residues. V shed 0 bases and J 2 bases; nucleotides not matched to a gene: 4. The CDR3 region is CASSLAAGGQQETQYF. DNA for the CDR3: TGTGCCAGCAGTTTAGCAGCGGGGGGCCAGCAAGAGACCCAGTACTTC.

The genes are TRBV6-2 or TRBV6-3 and TRBJ2-7; weak D call: TRBD1 (6 bases). Germline CDR1 and CDR2: MNHEY and SVGEGT. Between the trimmed V and J ends, which lost 6 bases and 5 bases, there was a span of 17 bases. The CDR3 runs to 14 residues. CDR3: CASSLYRDLDEQYF. CDR3 sequence (DNA): TGTGCCAGCAGCCTATACAGGGACCTCGACGAGCAGTACTTC.

This clonotype was counted at least ten times. This chain joins TRBV6-2 or TRBV6-3 and TRBJ2-7; 7 nucleotides agree with TRBD1. Germline values: CDR1 MNHEY, CDR2 SVGEGT. The V and J ends lost 8 bases and 2 bases, in that order; junction bases with no gene match: 3. The CDR3 spans 12 residues. The CDR3 sequence: CASQDRPYEQYF. DNA for the CDR3: TGTGCCAGCCAGGACAGGCCCTACGAGCAGTACTTC.

Concerning this clonotype itself: A much larger clone sits a single nucleotide away, making a read error possible. The V gene is TRBV6-2 or TRBV6-3, the J gene TRBJ2-5; D may be TRBD2 (5 bases). Germline V lookup: CDR1 MNHEY, CDR2 SVGEGT. The CDR3 loop spans 11 amino acids. V was shortened by 11 bases and J by 7 bases, with 14 bases between the two germline ends. CDR3 sequence reads: CAGIEGRTQYF. The CDR3 bases are TGTGCCGGCATCGAGGGCCGGACCCAGTACTTC.

This clonotype was seen more than once but under ten times. One junction end disagrees with the germline gene, perhaps due to a read error. The rearrangement joins TRBV29-1 to TRBJ2-4; possibly TRBD1 for D (6 bases). The germline CDR1 and CDR2 sequences are SQVTM and ANQGSEA. This CDR3 spans 13 amino acids. The CDR3 sequence: CSVRTALKNIQCF. The CDR3 DNA follows: TGCAGCGTCAGGACAGCCCTCAAAAACATTCAGTGCTTC.

For this clonotype: With a much larger clone just one base away, this may be a read error. A read error is likely, as this CDR3 ends without the conserved phenylalanine or tryptophan. This chain connects TRBV5-1 to TRBJ1-2, with 9 nucleotides matching TRBD1. The ends lost 0 bases at V and 7 bases at J; junction bases unmatched: 10. Germline loops: CDR1 SGHRS, CDR2 YFSETQ. The CDR3 sequence is 16 residues long. Here the CDR3 DNA reads TGCGCCAGCAGCTTGGCCGGGGGACAGGGCATTTTTGGCTACACCCTC. It codes for CASSLAGGQGIFGYTL.